The 19 T cell receptor beta chains listed next were all sequenced from one sample in a study of identical twins. TCRdb re-derived calls from the 5' RACE reads in MiXCR, one entry per CDR3 protein. The profile shows 250,000 to 350,000 distinct CDR3 sequences, roughly 9.7% of them singletons. This sample also appeared in a second study, on yellow fever vaccine responses in identical twins.

Sequences were obtained from CD8+ T cells sorted from blood. Source of these receptors: a woman aged 18-29 years in good health.

The chain couples TRBV27 to TRBJ2-5; D gene ambiguous. CDR3 length: 14 residues. Germline CDR1 reads MNHEY; CDR2 reads SMNVEV (reference sequence). V was trimmed by 7 bases and J by 4 bases, leaving 16 bases between them. The CDR3 region is CASTPWQRVETQYF. The CDR3 DNA reads TGTGCCAGCACCCCCTGGCAAAGGGTAGAGACCCAGTACTTC.

This clonotype occurred a few times. V usage is TRBV15 and J usage is TRBJ2-2; D possibly uses TRBD1 or TRBD2 (5 bases each). This CDR3 comprises 18 residues. Per germline, CDR1 LNHNV and CDR2 YYDKDF (reference sequence). V was clipped by 1 base and J by 4 bases, with 19 bases between them. CDR3: CATSRGRGTATFTGELFF. CDR3 sequence (DNA): TGTGCCACCAGCAGAGGAAGAGGGACGGCAACGTTCACCGGGGAGCTGTTTTTT.

The count of this clonotype is one. This chain links TRBV2 with TRBJ2-7, with TRBD1 identical over 7 bases. CDR1 and CDR2 (germline): SNHLY, FYNNEI. With V trimmed by 1 base and J by 5 bases, 8 bases remained unmatched. This CDR3 contains 15 residues. The CDR3 sequence is CASSEVWDSIDEQYF. The DNA for the CDR3 is TGTGCCAGCAGTGAAGTGTGGGACAGTATAGACGAGCAGTACTTC.

The genes are TRBV11-2 and TRBJ2-1; D ambiguous. Per the germline V gene, CDR1 is SGHAT and CDR2 is FQNNGV. This CDR3 is built from 13 residues. V lost 6 bases and J lost 6, with 12 bases in between. DNA for the CDR3: TGTGCCAGCAGGGCCCCGCCGGGCAATGAGCAGTTCTTC. It codes for CASRAPPGNEQFF.

The gene calls are TRBV7-9 and TRBJ2-7, with 11 positions matching TRBD2. The CDR3 sequence is 15 residues long. Per germline, CDR1 SEHNR and CDR2 FQNEAQ (reference sequence). V lost 4 bases and J lost 3; bases outside the gene matches: 5. The CDR3 loop reads CASSSTSGENYEQYF. CDR3 bases: TGTGCCAGCAGCTCGACTAGCGGGGAAAACTACGAGCAGTACTTC. Variable domain in full (rest from reference TRBV7-9 and TRBJ2-7): DTGVSQNPRHKITKRGQNVTFRCDPISEHNRLYWYRQTLGQGPEFLTYFQNEAQLEKSRLLSDRFSAERPKGSFSTLEIQRTEQGDSAMYLCASSSTSGENYEQYFGPGTRLTVT.

This clonotype was observed at least ten times. V and J are TRBV25-1 and TRBJ2-7, with D hard to call. V was shortened by 5 bases and J by 3 bases, with 2 bases between the two germline ends. The germline V gene has CDR1 MGHDK and CDR2 SYGVNS. This CDR3 contains 10 residues. CDR3 nucleotide sequence: TGTGCCAGCAGTTACTACGAGCAGTACTTC. Its translation is CASSYYEQYF.

The chain combines TRBV14 with TRBJ1-3, with 7 bases fitting TRBD1. The V segment lost 6 bases and the J segment 7 bases; nucleotides outside the gene matches: 6. CDR3 length equals 13 residues. Germline-derived CDR1 and CDR2 are SGHDN and FVKESK. This chain's CDR3 is CASRGQALNTIYF. CDR3 DNA sequence: TGTGCCAGCAGAGGACAGGCGCTGAACACCATATATTTT.

This clonotype was recorded at least ten times. The V call is TRBV7-9, the J call TRBJ2-2, with D possibly called TRBD1 or TRBD2 (5 bases each). V lost 6 bases, J lost 6 bases, and 20 bases lay in between. This CDR3 is 16 amino acids long. The germline V gene encodes CDR1 SEHNR and CDR2 FQNEAQ (reference sequence). CDR3: CASREPGTTNAGELFF. In DNA, the CDR3 is TGTGCCAGCAGAGAACCCGGGACGACCAACGCCGGGGAGCTGTTTTTT.

In this sample, this clonotype turned up many times. The rearrangement links TRBV5-5 to TRBJ2-1; 7 positions match TRBD2. The CDR3 spans 15 residues. Looked up from germline, CDR1 is SGHKS and CDR2 is YYEKEE (reference sequence). V was pared by 4 bases and J by 2 bases, with 6 bases of the junction left unmatched. CDR3 nucleotide sequence: TGTGCCAGCAGCCACTGGCGGGGGACCTACAATGAGCAGTTCTTC. Protein product: CASSHWRGTYNEQFF.

This chain connects TRBV24-1 to TRBJ2-2; D is ambiguous. The V and J ends lost 0 bases and 7 bases respectively, with 11 bases between them. Looked up from germline, CDR1 is KGHDR and CDR2 is SFDVKD. The CDR3 runs 15 residues. The CDR3 region is CATSDLPLADGELFF. DNA of the CDR3: TGTGCCACCAGTGATTTGCCTTTGGCCGACGGGGAGCTGTTTTTT.

This clonotype has more than one count but fewer than ten. The chain recombines TRBV7-9 with TRBJ2-5, with D possibly being TRBD1 or TRBD2 (5 bases each). Trimming left V 7 bases short and J 4 bases short, with 16 bases between. The CDR3 sequence is 14 residues long. Germline values: CDR1 SEHNR, CDR2 FQNEAQ (reference sequence). In DNA form, the CDR3 reads TGTGCCAGCACCGGGACGGACCGTCGAGAGACCCAGTACTTC. This encodes CASTGTDRRETQYF.

This clonotype has just a few counts. V is TRBV4-3 and J is TRBJ2-3; 8 bases are shared with TRBD2. With 1 base clipped from V and 0 bases from J, the junction kept 3 bases outside the gene matches. Germline lookup yields CDR1 LGHNA and CDR2 YSLEER. The CDR3 extends over 16 amino acids. The CDR3 region has the DNA TGCGCCAGCAGCCAAGGGGTAGCGGGGAGCACAGATACGCAGTATTTT. Its protein product is CASSQGVAGSTDTQYF.

This clonotype was counted many times. V and J are TRBV3-1 and TRBJ2-3; 7 bases match TRBD1. With V trimmed by 5 bases and J by 4 bases, 9 bases remained unmatched. The CDR3 spans 15 residues. The germline V gene has CDR1 LGHDT and CDR2 YNNKEL (reference sequence). The CDR3 nucleotides are TGTGCCAGCAGCACCTACCAGGGGGTCGCAGATACGCAGTATTTT. Its protein product is CASSTYQGVADTQYF.

This clonotype was recorded a few times. The J gene is TRBJ2-2, the V gene TRBV7-8; 7 bases match TRBD2. Germline assignment: CDR1 SGHVS and CDR2 FQNEAQ. With V trimmed by 5 bases and J by 1 base, 7 bases remained unmatched. The CDR3 is 16 amino acids. The CDR3, as DNA: TGTGCCAGCAGCCCCCGGGGGACTATGAACACCGGGGAGCTGTTTTTT. This sequence encodes CASSPRGTMNTGELFF.

This clonotype was seen ten or more times. J is TRBJ2-1 and V is TRBV5-6; D remains ambiguous. Germline CDR1 is SGHDT and CDR2 is YYEEEE. Trimming cost V 0 bases and J 4 bases, with 14 bases left between them. The CDR3 is 16 amino acids. CDR3 nucleotide sequence: TGTGCCAGCAGCTTGGAGTGGGCCGGTCCTTACAATGAGCAGTTCTTC. This translates into CASSLEWAGPYNEQFF.

This clonotype was counted ten times or more. CDR3 nucleotide sequence: TGTGCCAGCAGCCCTTTTTTACAGTACCACGAGCAGTACTTC. Protein product: CASSPFLQYHEQYF. The V and J genes are TRBV27 and TRBJ2-7; D is ambiguous. CDR1 and CDR2 (germline): MNHEY, SMNVEV (reference sequence). The ends were cut back, 6 bases at V and 5 bases at J, with 17 bases in the middle. The CDR3 is 14 amino acids.

This clonotype has only a few counts. The J gene is TRBJ2-7, the V gene TRBV27; D not resolved. Germline-derived CDR1 and CDR2 are MNHEY and SMNVEV (reference sequence). Trimming removed 3 bases at V and 0 bases at J, with 6 bases between. The CDR3 is 13 amino acids. Here the CDR3 reads CASSFLDSYEQYF. Here the CDR3 DNA reads TGTGCCAGCAGTTTCCTGGACTCCTACGAGCAGTACTTC.

The sample holds many counts of this clonotype. The CDR3 nucleotides read TGCGCCAGCAGCCATTCCCGGGGTAGCGGGAGCTTCGAGCAGTTCTTC. Protein: CASSHSRGSGSFEQFF. This chain uses TRBV4-3 with TRBJ2-1, with 9 bases matching TRBD2. The length of the CDR3 is 16 residues. From germline, CDR1 is LGHNA and CDR2 YSLEER. V dropped 3 bases and J dropped 10; count of bases not matched to a gene: 13.

This rearrangement joins TRBV20-1 to TRBJ2-7, with D perhaps matching TRBD1 or TRBD2 (5 bases each). Trimming cost V 3 bases and J 2 bases, with 11 bases left between them. CDR1 DFQATT and CDR2 SNEGSKA come from the germline V gene (reference sequence). The CDR3 consists of 13 residues. CDR3: CSARGVEAYEQYF. CDR3 nucleotides: TGCAGTGCTAGGGGGGTGGAGGCCTACGAGCAGTACTTC.